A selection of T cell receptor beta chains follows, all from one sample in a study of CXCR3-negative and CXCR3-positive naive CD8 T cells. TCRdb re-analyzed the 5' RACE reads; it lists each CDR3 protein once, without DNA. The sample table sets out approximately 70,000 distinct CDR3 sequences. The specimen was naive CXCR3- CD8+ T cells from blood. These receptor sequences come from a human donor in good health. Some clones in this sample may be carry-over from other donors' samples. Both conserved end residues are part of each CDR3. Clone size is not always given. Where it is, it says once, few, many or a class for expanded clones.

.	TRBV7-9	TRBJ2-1	CASSGTWDEQFF
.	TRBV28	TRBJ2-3	CASSGETVTDTQYF
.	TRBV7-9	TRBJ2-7	CASSSGQDISYEQYF
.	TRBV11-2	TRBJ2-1	CASSLDPLLAGGIISYNEQFF
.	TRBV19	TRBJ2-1	CAGSHVPGDEQFF
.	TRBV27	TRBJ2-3	CASSLSLGQLVTDTQYF
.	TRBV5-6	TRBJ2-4	CASSLFVTSGRARNIQYF
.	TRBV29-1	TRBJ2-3	CSARGLFESTSTDTQYF
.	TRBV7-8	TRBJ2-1	CASSSLPGERNEQFF
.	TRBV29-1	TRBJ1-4	CSVAGGSNEKLFF
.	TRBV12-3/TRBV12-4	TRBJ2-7	CASTGTAYEQYF
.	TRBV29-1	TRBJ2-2	CSVELRGTGELFF
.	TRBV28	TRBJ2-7	CASSPHRTSYEQYF
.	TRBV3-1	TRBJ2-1	CASSSVADEQFF
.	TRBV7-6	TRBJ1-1	CASSLSGAGNTEAFF
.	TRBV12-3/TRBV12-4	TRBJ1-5	CASSFSAGLYIGNQPQHF
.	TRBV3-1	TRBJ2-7	CASSPTVNSYEQYF
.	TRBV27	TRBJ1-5	CASSSAPGQPQHF
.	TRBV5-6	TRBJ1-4	CATESWDSEEKLFF
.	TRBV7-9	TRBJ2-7	CASSFSGYYEQYF
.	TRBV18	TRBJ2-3	CASSPRDSITDTQYF
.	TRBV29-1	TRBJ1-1	CSVHEGTNTEAFF
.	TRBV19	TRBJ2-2	CASWDRGTTGELFF
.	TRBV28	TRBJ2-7	CASSYRTGAYEQYF
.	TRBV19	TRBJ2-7	CASSINRNYEQYF
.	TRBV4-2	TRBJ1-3	CASSQDLPDSGNTIYF
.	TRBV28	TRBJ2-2	CASSLTPLNTGELFF
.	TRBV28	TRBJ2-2	CASTLTGSSGELFF
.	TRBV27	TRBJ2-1	CASRITTSGPYNEQFF
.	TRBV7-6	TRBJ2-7	CASSLSREGEQYF
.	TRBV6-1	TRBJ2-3	CASSERYPLPSTDTQYF
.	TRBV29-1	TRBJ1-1	CSVLQGVEGTEAFF
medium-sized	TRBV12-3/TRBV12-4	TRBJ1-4	CASGNSGTRIEKLFF
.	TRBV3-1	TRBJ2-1	CASSQDWREGEQFF
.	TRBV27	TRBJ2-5	CASSLIAGGLPTYQETQYF
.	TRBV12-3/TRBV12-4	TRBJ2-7	CASRPQGGAEEQYF
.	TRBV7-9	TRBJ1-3	CASSLEPSGNTIYF
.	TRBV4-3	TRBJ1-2	CASSQDFVGNGYTF
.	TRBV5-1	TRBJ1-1	CASSLPGNTEAFF
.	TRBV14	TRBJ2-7	CASSQFLRGSEQYF
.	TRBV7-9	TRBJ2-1	CASSLVLAETPLGDEQFF